The 7 T cell receptor beta chains below come from one sample, sequenced in a study of Tregs in tolerant kidney transplant recipients. Related graft donors supplied nonmyeloablative bone marrow transplants, and mixed chimerism was transient. Measured with immunoSEQ multiplex PCR; TCRdb has only the in-frame clones, and not every one. The data contain 84,000 or so clones, roughly 93% of them singletons. The input for sequencing was CD4+ T cells from blood (PBMCs), taken 12 months after the transplant. The source is a human patient who received a combined kidney and bone marrow transplant. Some T cells may be the graft donor's.

The V and J genes are TRBV4-1 and TRBJ1-2; D is uncertain. Per the germline V gene, CDR1 is MGHRA and CDR2 is YSYEKL. The CDR3 covers 17 residues. V was pared by 1 base and J by 6 bases, with 21 bases between. The CDR3 DNA reads TGCGCCAGCAGCCAAGTTGACATCGGCATATCTTCTCATGGCTACACCTTC. Its translation: CASSQVDIGISSHGYTF.

The V call is TRBV11-2, the J call TRBJ2-3; possible D gene TRBD2, 5 bases. V shed 5 bases and J shed 4 bases, with 7 bases lying between them. The CDR3 has 12 residues. Germline V CDR1 and CDR2: SGHAT, FQNNGV. The CDR3 loop is CASSKLADTQYF. The CDR3 DNA follows: TGTGCCAGCAGCAAACTAGCAGATACGCAGTATTTT. Full variable domain (missing parts from reference TRBV11-2 and TRBJ2-3): EAGVAQSPRYKIIEKRQSVAFWCNPISGHATLYWYQQILGQGPKLLIQFQNNGVVDDSQLPKDRFSAERLKGVDSTLKIQPAKLEDSAVYLCASSKLADTQYFGPGTRLTVL.

This rearrangement joins TRBV5-4 to TRBJ2-5; D is perhaps TRBD2 (5 bases). CDR1 is SGHNT, CDR2 YYREEE, per germline (reference sequence). This CDR3 comprises 13 residues. The V end lost 6 bases, the J end lost 0 bases, and 9 bases lay between the germline ends. The CDR3 loop reads CASTLRDQETQYF. As DNA, the CDR3 is TGTGCCAGCACCCTGAGGGACCAAGAGACCCAGTACTTC. The variable domain in full, with the rest retrieved from reference TRBV5-4 and TRBJ2-5, is ETGVTQSPTHLIKTRGQQVTLRCSSQSGHNTVSWYQQALGQGPQFIFQYYREEENGRGNFPPRFSGLQFPNYSSELNVNALELDDSALYLCASTLRDQETQYFGPGTRLLVL.

This clone was observed a single time. Additional DNA sequences in this sample encode the identical CDR3. Here the CDR3 DNA reads TGTGCCAGCAGCTTCCCGGGGGAATCACCCCTCCACTTT. Its translation: CASSFPGESPLHF. The V gene is TRBV11-2, the J gene TRBJ1-6, with a tentative D call TRBD1 (5 bases). The CDR3 totals 13 residues. Trimming removed 3 bases from V and 10 bases from J, with 10 bases in between. In germline, CDR1 is SGHAT, CDR2 FQNNGV.

This chain links TRBV5-1 with TRBJ1-6; 11 bases are a match to TRBD1. Germline V gene data show CDR1 as SGHRS and CDR2 as YFSETQ. The CDR3 loop spans 14 amino acids. The V segment lost 4 bases and the J segment 10 bases; nucleotides outside the gene matches: 4. The CDR3 region has the DNA TGCGCCAGCAGCGGACAGGGGGCTCCCTCACCCCTCCACTTT. It encodes CASSGQGAPSPLHF.

V usage is TRBV10-3 and J usage is TRBJ2-1; 8 positions match TRBD2. In germline, CDR1 is ENHRY, CDR2 SYGVKD. J lost 3 bases, V lost 0 bases, and 7 bases had no gene match. The CDR3 length is 17 residues. The CDR3 spells CAISESGGGGHYNEQFF. As DNA, the CDR3 is TGTGCCATCAGTGAGTCTGGGGGCGGGGGGCACTACAATGAGCAGTTCTTC.

The chain couples TRBV4-3 to TRBJ1-1; perhaps TRBD1 as D (5 bases). The germline V gene encodes CDR1 LGHNA and CDR2 YSLEER. This CDR3 comprises 15 residues. The ends were cut back, 4 bases at V and 0 bases at J, with 12 bases in the middle. The CDR3 loop is CASSRAGNVNTEAFF. The CDR3 bases are TGCGCCAGCAGCCGGGCAGGGAATGTGAACACTGAAGCTTTCTTT.